These 27 T cell receptor beta chains share one sample of origin, sequenced in a study of shared T cell receptors in the human thymus. Here immunoSEQ multiplex PCR was the method, and the copy in TCRdb shows in-frame clones only, minus some. Found here are hundreds of thousands of clones, 70% to 80% of them singletons; the top ten hold less than 0.015%. This same sample was also part of a study on human thymus T cells.

The sequencing sample was made of thymocytes. Every receptor here comes from a boy under three years old with a congenital heart defect.

This chain joins TRBV6-1 and TRBJ2-5, with TRBD1 as a possible D gene (6 bases). The CDR3 is made up of 13 amino acids. V lost 7 bases, J lost 5 bases, and 14 bases lay in between. The germline V gene has CDR1 MNHNS and CDR2 SASEGT. The CDR3 nucleotides are TGTGCCAGCACCATCAGGGACAAGGAGACCCAGTACTTC. Amino acids: CASTIRDKETQYF.

The chain joins TRBV25-1 to TRBJ2-3; 7 nucleotides agree with TRBD2. The trim removed 3 bases at V and 0 bases at J, leaving 9 bases unmatched. Per the germline V gene, CDR1 is MGHDK and CDR2 is SYGVNS. The length of the CDR3 is 17 residues. The CDR3 nucleotides read TGTGCCAGCAGTGATCCGCGGGAGATGAATAGCACAGATACGCAGTATTTT. Its protein is CASSDPREMNSTDTQYF.

This clone was recorded once. The chain carries TRBV9 and TRBJ2-7; maybe TRBD2 (6 bases). Germline V CDR1 and CDR2: SGDLS, YYNGEE. CDR3 length: 15 residues. V gave up 0 bases and J gave up 1 base, with 11 bases separating them. CDR3: CASSVGGADSYEQYF. CDR3 DNA: TGTGCCAGCAGCGTAGGCGGGGCCGATTCCTACGAGCAGTACTTC.

In the case of this clone: Other DNA sequences in this specimen translate into the identical CDR3. CDR3 DNA: TGTGCCAGCAGCTTAAGAGGGGAGCAGTACTTC. Translated: CASSLRGEQYF. The J gene is TRBJ2-7, the V gene TRBV11-2, with TRBD2 as a possible D gene (5 bases). In germline, CDR1 is SGHAT, CDR2 FQNNGV. CDR3 length equals 11 residues. The ends were cut back, 2 bases at V and 7 bases at J, with 6 bases in the middle.

This clone has only a few counts. CDR3 in DNA: TGCGCCAGCAGCCCCCCAGGGCCTCGGGCTTTCTTT. Its protein is CASSPPGPRAFF. J is TRBJ1-1 and V is TRBV5-1; D may be TRBD1 (5 bases). The CDR3 consists of 12 residues. Germline assignment: CDR1 SGHRS and CDR2 YFSETQ. Trimming took off 4 bases at V and 11 bases at J, with 15 bases between the two ends.

This clone was counted a single time. The genes are TRBV25-1 and TRBJ1-4; D remains unclear. The CDR3 totals 12 residues. Germline CDR1 is MGHDK and CDR2 is SYGVNS. Trimming removed 3 bases at V and 10 bases at J, with 9 bases between. The DNA for the CDR3 is TGTGCCAGCAGTGAGACCCGAGGAAAACTGTTTTTT. This translates into CASSETRGKLFF. The variable domain in full, with the rest retrieved from reference TRBV25-1 and TRBJ1-4, is EADIYQTPRYLVIGTGKKITLECSQTMGHDKMYWYQQDPGMELHLIHYSYGVNSTEKGDLSSESTVSRIRTEHFPLTLESARPSHTSQYLCASSETRGKLFFGSGTQLSVL.

V usage is TRBV18 and J usage is TRBJ2-3; TRBD1 matches at 8 bases. Germline CDR1 is KGHSH and CDR2 is LQKENI. This CDR3 is built from 16 residues. Unmatched junction bases numbered 4, after V lost 0 bases and J lost 2 bases. This CDR3 reads CASSPPWTGTTDTQYF. CDR3 nucleotides: TGTGCCAGCTCACCACCGTGGACAGGGACCACAGATACGCAGTATTTT.

The V gene is TRBV5-1, the J gene TRBJ2-7, with 8 bases fitting TRBD1. This CDR3 is 16 amino acids long. V dropped 3 bases and J dropped 5; count of bases not matched to a gene: 13. The germline CDR1 and CDR2 sequences are SGHRS and YFSETQ. The DNA of the CDR3 is TGCGCCAGCAGCTCTGGTGCTGGGACAGGCGGGAACGAGCAGTACTTC. Amino acids: CASSSGAGTGGNEQYF.

The rearrangement links TRBV29-1 to TRBJ2-7; D is possibly TRBD2 (7 bases). Trimming removed 6 bases from V and 1 base from J, with 19 bases in between. The CDR3 has 15 residues. From germline, CDR1 is SQVTM and CDR2 ANQGSEA. The CDR3 DNA follows: TGCAGCGTGCTGATGCGGGGGCTTGAGTCCTACGAGCAGTACTTC. Its protein product is CSVLMRGLESYEQYF.

This clone has just a few counts. This rearrangement joins TRBV14 to TRBJ2-3; TRBD2 might be the D (6 bases). Germline assignment: CDR1 SGHDN and CDR2 FVKESK. This CDR3 is built from 17 residues. V was clipped by 0 bases and J by 2 bases, with 15 bases between them. The CDR3 loop is CASSQDPLGGNTDTQYF. The CDR3 DNA reads as TGTGCCAGCAGCCAAGATCCCCTGGGCGGGAACACAGATACGCAGTATTTT.

CDR3 in DNA: TGTGCCAGCAGCCTGATTGACAGGGGTCGATCCGAGCAGTACTTC. As protein: CASSLIDRGRSEQYF. The chain employs TRBV7-6 and TRBJ2-7; TRBD1 matches 8 bases. Germline V gives CDR1 SGHVS, CDR2 FNYEAQ. The CDR3 consists of 15 residues. The junction had 12 bases not matched to a gene; V was cut back by 5 bases and J by 6 bases.

This clone was seen a few times. The chain couples TRBV18 to TRBJ2-1, with 10 bases fitting TRBD1. This CDR3 has 16 residues. From germline, CDR1 is KGHSH and CDR2 LQKENI. With V trimmed by 3 bases and J by 3 bases, 5 bases remained unmatched. The CDR3 nucleotides read TGTGCCAGCTCACCCGCCGGGGACAGGGGCTACAATGAGCAGTTCTTC. Protein product: CASSPAGDRGYNEQFF.

This clone was seen only a few times. This rearrangement joins TRBV7-2 to TRBJ2-1; TRBD1 aligns across 7 bases. CDR3 size: 15 residues. Germline-derived CDR1 and CDR2 are SGHTA and FQGNSA. V was clipped by 1 base and J by 6 bases; unmatched bases: 6. The CDR3 nucleotides are TGTGCCAGCAGCTTAGGCCCTACAGGGGTCAATGAGCAGTTCTTC. It codes for CASSLGPTGVNEQFF.

The V and J genes are TRBV6-4 and TRBJ2-1, with 8 bases identical to TRBD1. Germline V gene lookup returns CDR1 MRHNA and CDR2 SNTAGT. The V gene end was trimmed by 2 bases and the J gene end by 15 bases; junction bases not matched to a gene: 9. The CDR3 runs to 13 residues. The CDR3, as DNA: TGTGCCAGCAGTGACGCGGCAGGGGGCGGCTTGTTCTTC. This encodes CASSDAAGGGLFF.

This rearrangement joins TRBV5-1 to TRBJ2-7; 14 bases are shared with TRBD2. The CDR3 runs 16 residues. V was pared by 4 bases and J by 3 bases, with 6 bases of the junction left unmatched. The germline V gene has CDR1 SGHRS and CDR2 YFSETQ. CDR3 region: CASSGGTSGSDYEQYF. The CDR3, as DNA: TGCGCCAGCAGCGGGGGGACTAGCGGGAGCGACTACGAGCAGTACTTC.

The chain links TRBV2 to TRBJ1-5; the D is unclear. With 2 bases removed from V and 3 bases from J, the gap between germline ends came to 14 bases. CDR3 length: 16 residues. From germline, CDR1 is SNHLY and CDR2 FYNNEI. Here the CDR3 reads CASSERVIEYNQPQHF. The CDR3 nucleotides are TGTGCCAGCAGTGAACGCGTAATAGAATACAATCAGCCCCAGCATTTT.

The V call is TRBV27, the J call TRBJ2-3; a weak D match, TRBD2 (7 bases). Trimming took 3 bases from V and 6 from J, leaving 13 bases between them. Germline values: CDR1 MNHEY, CDR2 SMNVEV (reference sequence). The CDR3 is made up of 14 amino acids. The CDR3 loop is CASSLEGGGDTQYF. CDR3 DNA: TGTGCCAGCAGTTTGGAAGGGGGAGGGGATACGCAGTATTTT.

V gene TRBV5-1 combines with J gene TRBJ2-5; 8 bases align to TRBD1. The ends lost 1 base at V and 2 bases at J; junction bases unmatched: 1. The CDR3 is 14 residues long. Germline lookup yields CDR1 SGHRS and CDR2 YFSETQ. The CDR3 spells CASSLHRGQETQYF. In DNA, the CDR3 is TGCGCCAGCAGCTTGCACAGGGGGCAAGAGACCCAGTACTTC.

The CDR3 sequence is CASSPPTRYSSTDTQYF. DNA for the CDR3: TGCGCCAGCAGCCCGCCGACTCGATACTCTAGCACAGATACGCAGTATTTT. V gene TRBV4-1 combines with J gene TRBJ2-3; D ambiguous. The CDR3 has 17 amino acids. The V end was cut by 4 bases, the J end by 0 bases, with 17 bases between. CDR1 MGHRA and CDR2 YSYEKL come from the germline V gene.

V usage is TRBV7-9 and J usage is TRBJ1-1; 10 positions agree with TRBD1. This CDR3 is built from 13 residues. CDR1 and CDR2 from the germline V gene are SEHNR and FQNEAQ (reference sequence). Germline trimming cut 1 base from V and 13 bases from J; bases unmatched to any gene: 6. CDR3 sequence reads: CASSLDTGTGVFF. CDR3 DNA: TGTGCCAGCAGCTTAGATACCGGGACAGGGGTTTTCTTT.

The chain combines TRBV11-3 with TRBJ2-7, with unresolved D. The V gene's germline CDR1 is SGHNT and CDR2 YENEEA. The CDR3 is 14 amino acids. Trimming shortened V by 4 bases and J by 2 bases, and 12 bases separated the two germline ends. The CDR3 loop reads CASSSSGPTYEQYF. In nucleotides, the CDR3 is TGTGCCAGCAGCTCCTCAGGCCCAACCTACGAGCAGTACTTC.

V gene TRBV19 combines with J gene TRBJ1-5, with no clear D. The germline CDR1 and CDR2 sequences are LNHDA and SQIVND (reference sequence). V was shortened by 1 base and J by 3 bases, with 10 bases between the two germline ends. This CDR3 is 15 amino acids long. The CDR3 here is CASSIVVADNQPQHF. The DNA for the CDR3 is TGTGCCAGTAGTATAGTTGTGGCTGACAATCAGCCCCAGCATTTT.

Regarding this clone: The conserved final phenylalanine or tryptophan is absent from the CDR3, which likely points to a read error. No DNA is shown, since the ends of the CDR3 on it are uncertain; the CDR3 is the one TCRdb lists. The chain links TRBV12-1 to TRBJ2-3; the D call in the table, TRBD2, was not verified against the DNA. TRBV12-1 is a pseudogene locus. The CDR3 is made up of 9 amino acids, end residues included. The CDR3 reads CASSFGAGD.

The chain joins TRBV4-3 to TRBJ2-7, with 8 bases aligning to TRBD1. Germline trimming cut 4 bases from V and 2 bases from J; bases unmatched to any gene: 7. This CDR3 is 15 amino acids long. CDR1 is LGHNA and CDR2 is YSLEER in the germline V gene. In DNA form, the CDR3 reads TGCGCCAGCAGCCCAGAGACAGGGGCTCCCTACGAGCAGTACTTC. Amino acid sequence: CASSPETGAPYEQYF.

As DNA, the CDR3 is TGTGCCTGGAGTGTACTACTTAATGAAAAACTGTTTTTT. Protein product: CAWSVLLNEKLFF. The chain is built from TRBV30 and TRBJ1-4; D unresolved. This CDR3 has 13 residues. The V end lost 0 bases, the J end lost 4 bases, and 6 bases lay between the germline ends. Germline CDR1 is GTSNPN and CDR2 is SVGIG (reference sequence).

J is TRBJ2-7 and V is TRBV7-8; D call uncertain. V was cut by 2 bases and J by 5 bases, with 19 bases left in between. Germline V gene data show CDR1 as SGHVS and CDR2 as FQNEAQ. The CDR3 runs 16 residues. CDR3 nucleotide sequence: TGTGCCAGCAGCTTACGGGTAGGCAGCCCCATTGACGAGCAGTACTTC. The encoded protein is CASSLRVGSPIDEQYF.

This clone appeared a few times. J is TRBJ2-5 and V is TRBV4-3; D is unclear. CDR1 and CDR2 from the germline V gene are LGHNA and YSLEER. The CDR3 sequence is 13 residues long. Trimming cost V 0 bases and J 5 bases, with 7 bases left between them. The CDR3 spells CASSQDLQETQYF. The CDR3 nucleotides are TGCGCCAGCAGCCAAGATTTACAGGAGACCCAGTACTTC.